The present entry profiles one T cell receptor (beta chain) with its context. Its antigen is as yet unknown. The source of the sample is a study of a mutant IDH1 vaccine in newly diagnosed glioma. Time point given: week 35, safety follow-up. With topical imiquimod, each dose of the vaccine consisted of 300 ug of mutant IDH1 20-mer peptide. Patients underwent eight vaccinations, which took place in weeks 1, 3, 5, 7, 11, 15, 19 and 23. The CDR3 sequence is 15 residues long. Germline V CDR1 and CDR2: MNHEY, SMNVEV (reference sequence). V lost 3 bases to trimming and J lost 0 bases, with 9 bases between them. Only in-frame clones appear in the TCRdb table, and some are missing; sequencing was by immunoSEQ multiplex PCR. The sample has tens of thousands of clones, 80% to 85% seen once.

Sample: PBMCs, taken from a glioma patient whose treatment included an IDH1 peptide vaccine. This receptor was obtained from a woman aged 18-35 years with glioma. The chain uses TRBV27 and TRBJ1-5; D unclear. In DNA, the CDR3 is TGTGCCAGCAGTTTTCTGTCAGTTAGCAATCAGCCCCAGCATTTT. This encodes CASSFLSVSNQPQHF.